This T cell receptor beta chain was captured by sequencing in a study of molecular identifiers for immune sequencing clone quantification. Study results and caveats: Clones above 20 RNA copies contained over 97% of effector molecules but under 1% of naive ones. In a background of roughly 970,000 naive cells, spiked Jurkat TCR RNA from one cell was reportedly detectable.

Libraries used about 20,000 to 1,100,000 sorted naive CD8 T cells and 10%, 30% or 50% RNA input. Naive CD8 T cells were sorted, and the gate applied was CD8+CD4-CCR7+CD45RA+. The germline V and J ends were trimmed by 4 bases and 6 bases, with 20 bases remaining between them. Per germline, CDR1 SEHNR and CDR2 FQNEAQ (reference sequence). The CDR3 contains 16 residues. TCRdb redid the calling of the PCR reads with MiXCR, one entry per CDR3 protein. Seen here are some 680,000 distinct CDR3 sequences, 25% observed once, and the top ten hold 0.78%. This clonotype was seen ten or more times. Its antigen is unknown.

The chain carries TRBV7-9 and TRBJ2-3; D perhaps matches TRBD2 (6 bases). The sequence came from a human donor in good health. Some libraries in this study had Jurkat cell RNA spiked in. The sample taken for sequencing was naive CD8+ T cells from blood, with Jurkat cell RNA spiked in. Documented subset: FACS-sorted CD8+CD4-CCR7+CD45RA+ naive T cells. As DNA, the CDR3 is TGTGCCAGCAGCTCGTCGAGGCCCGCGGGGATGGATACGCAGTATTTT. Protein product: CASSSSRPAGMDTQYF. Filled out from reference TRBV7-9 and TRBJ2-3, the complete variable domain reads DTGVSQNPRHKITKRGQNVTFRCDPISEHNRLYWYRQTLGQGPEFLTYFQNEAQLEKSRLLSDRFSAERPKGSFSTLEIQRTEQGDSAMYLCASSSSRPAGMDTQYFGPGTRLTVL.